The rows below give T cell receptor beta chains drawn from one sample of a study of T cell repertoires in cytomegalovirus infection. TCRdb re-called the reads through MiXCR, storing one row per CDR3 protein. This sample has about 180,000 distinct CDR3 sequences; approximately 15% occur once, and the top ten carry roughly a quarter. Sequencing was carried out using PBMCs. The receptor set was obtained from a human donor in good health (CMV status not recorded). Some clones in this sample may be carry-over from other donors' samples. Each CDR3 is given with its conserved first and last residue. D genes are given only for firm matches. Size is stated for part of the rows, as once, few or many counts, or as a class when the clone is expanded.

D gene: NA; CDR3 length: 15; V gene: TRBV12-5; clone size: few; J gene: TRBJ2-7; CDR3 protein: CASGLVRLGFYEQYF; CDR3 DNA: TGTGCTAGTGGTTTGGTACGGTTAGGATTTTACGAGCAGTACTTC
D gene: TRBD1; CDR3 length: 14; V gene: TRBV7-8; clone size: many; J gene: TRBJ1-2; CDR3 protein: CASSLMGQAYGYTF; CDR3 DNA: TGTGCCAGCAGCTTAATGGGACAGGCCTATGGCTACACCTTC
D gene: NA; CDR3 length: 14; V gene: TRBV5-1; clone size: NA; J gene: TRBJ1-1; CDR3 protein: CASSLSREGTEAFF; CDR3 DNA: TGCGCCAGCAGCTTGAGTCGGGAAGGAACTGAAGCTTTCTTT
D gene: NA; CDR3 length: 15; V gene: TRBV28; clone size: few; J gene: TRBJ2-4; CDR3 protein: CASSFGVTAKNIQYF; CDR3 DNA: TGTGCCAGCAGTTTCGGGGTTACAGCCAAAAACATTCAGTACTTC
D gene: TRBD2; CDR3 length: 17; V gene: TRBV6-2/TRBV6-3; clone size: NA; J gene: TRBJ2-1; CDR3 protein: CASSYLGLAGGENEQFF; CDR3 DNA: TGTGCCAGCAGTTACTTAGGACTAGCGGGAGGAGAGAATGAGCAGTTCTTC
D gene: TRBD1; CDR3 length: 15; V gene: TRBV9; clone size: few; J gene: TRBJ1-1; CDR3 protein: CASTRTGQENTEAFF; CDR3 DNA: TGTGCCAGCACCCGTACGGGACAGGAGAACACTGAAGCTTTCTTT
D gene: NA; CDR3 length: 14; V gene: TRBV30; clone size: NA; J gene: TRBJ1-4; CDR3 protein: CAWSLRGVGEKLFF; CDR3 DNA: TGTGCCTGGAGTTTGAGGGGCGTTGGTGAAAAACTGTTTTTT
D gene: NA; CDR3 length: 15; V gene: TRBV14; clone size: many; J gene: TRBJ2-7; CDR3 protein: CASSQGSTLIEEQYF; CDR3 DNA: TGTGCCAGCAGCCAAGGGTCTACACTAATAGAGGAGCAGTACTTC
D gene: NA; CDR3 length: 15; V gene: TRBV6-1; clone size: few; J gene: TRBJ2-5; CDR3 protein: CASSARGMGQETQYF; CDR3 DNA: TGTGCCAGCAGTGCCAGGGGAATGGGGCAAGAGACCCAGTACTTC
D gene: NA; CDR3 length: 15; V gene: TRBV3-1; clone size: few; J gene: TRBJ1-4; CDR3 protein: CASSPGALLQEKLFF; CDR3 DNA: TGTGCCAGCAGCCCCGGGGCCCTCCTTCAGGAAAAACTGTTTTTT
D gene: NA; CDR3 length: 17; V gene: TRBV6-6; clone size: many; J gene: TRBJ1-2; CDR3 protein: CASSSRGRKYQNYGYTF; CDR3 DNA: TGTGCCAGCAGTTCTCGGGGACGGAAATATCAAAACTATGGCTACACCTTC
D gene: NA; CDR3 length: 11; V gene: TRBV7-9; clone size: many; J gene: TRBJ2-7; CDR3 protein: CASSPVYEQYF; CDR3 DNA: TGTGCCAGCAGCCCAGTGTACGAGCAGTACTTC
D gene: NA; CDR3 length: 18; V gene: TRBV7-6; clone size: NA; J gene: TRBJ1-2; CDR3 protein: CASSLKASEQFPLYGYTF; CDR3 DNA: TGTGCCAGCAGCTTAAAGGCCAGCGAACAGTTTCCATTATATGGCTACACCTTC
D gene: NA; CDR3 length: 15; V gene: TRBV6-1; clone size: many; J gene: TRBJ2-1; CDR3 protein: CASTRDRPSYNEQFF; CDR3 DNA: TGTGCCAGCACCCGGGACCGGCCCTCCTACAATGAGCAGTTCTTC
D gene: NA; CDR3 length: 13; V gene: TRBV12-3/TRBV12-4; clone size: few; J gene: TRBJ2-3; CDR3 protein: CASSLGEIDTQYF; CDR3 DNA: TGTGCCAGCAGCCTAGGGGAAATAGATACGCAGTATTTT
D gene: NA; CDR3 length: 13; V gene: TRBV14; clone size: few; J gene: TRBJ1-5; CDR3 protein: CASSQEQNQPQHF; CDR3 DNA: TGTGCCAGCAGCCAAGAACAAAATCAGCCCCAGCATTTT
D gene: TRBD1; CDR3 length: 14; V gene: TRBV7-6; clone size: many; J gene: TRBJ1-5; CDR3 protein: CASSQTGGIQPQHF; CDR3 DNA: TGTGCCAGCAGCCAGACAGGGGGCATTCAGCCCCAGCATTTT
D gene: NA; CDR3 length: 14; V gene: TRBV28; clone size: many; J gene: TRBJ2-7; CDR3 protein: CASSSGGTLYEQYF; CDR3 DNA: TGTGCCAGCAGTTCAGGCGGGACTTTATACGAGCAGTACTTC
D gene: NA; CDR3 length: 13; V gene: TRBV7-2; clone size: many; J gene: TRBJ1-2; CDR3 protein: CASSLKAGPGYTF; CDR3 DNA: TGTGCCAGCAGCTTAAAGGCAGGGCCTGGCTACACCTTC
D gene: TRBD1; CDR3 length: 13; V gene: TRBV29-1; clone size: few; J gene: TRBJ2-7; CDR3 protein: CSYRDRASYEQYF; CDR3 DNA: TGCAGCTACCGGGACAGGGCGTCCTACGAGCAGTACTTC
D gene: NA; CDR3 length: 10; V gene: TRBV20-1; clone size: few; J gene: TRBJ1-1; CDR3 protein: CSAYGTAAFF; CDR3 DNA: TGCAGTGCGTACGGGACCGCGGCTTTCTTT
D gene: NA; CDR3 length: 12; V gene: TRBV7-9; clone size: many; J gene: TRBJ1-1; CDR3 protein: CASSRVNTEAFF; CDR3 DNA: TGTGCCAGCAGCCGAGTGAACACTGAAGCTTTCTTT
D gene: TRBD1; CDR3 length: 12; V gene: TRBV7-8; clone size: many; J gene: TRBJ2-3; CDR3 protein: CASSFQGGTGHF; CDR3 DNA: TGTGCCAGCAGTTTCCAGGGGGGGACAGGGCATTTT
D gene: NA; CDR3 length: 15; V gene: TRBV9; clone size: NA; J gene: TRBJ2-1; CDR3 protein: CASSLLSGSLDEQFF; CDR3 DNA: TGTGCCAGCAGCCTTCTCTCAGGGAGTCTGGATGAGCAGTTCTTC
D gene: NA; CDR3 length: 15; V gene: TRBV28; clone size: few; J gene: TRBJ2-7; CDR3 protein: CASSLGSRGSYEQYF; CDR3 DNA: TGTGCCAGCAGTTTGGGCTCAAGGGGATCCTACGAGCAGTACTTC
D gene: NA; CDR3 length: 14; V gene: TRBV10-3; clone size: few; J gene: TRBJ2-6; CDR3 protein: CAITADSGANVLTF; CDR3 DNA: TGTGCCATCACCGCGGACTCTGGGGCCAACGTCCTGACTTTC
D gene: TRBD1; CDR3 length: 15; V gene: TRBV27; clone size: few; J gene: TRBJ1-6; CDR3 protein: CASRGQALYNSPLHF; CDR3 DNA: TGTGCCAGCAGGGGACAGGCCCTATATAATTCACCCCTCCACTTT
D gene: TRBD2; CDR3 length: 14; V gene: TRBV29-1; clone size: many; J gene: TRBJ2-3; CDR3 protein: CSVRLAGGTDTQYF; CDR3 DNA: TGCAGCGTTCGACTAGCGGGAGGAACAGATACGCAGTATTTT
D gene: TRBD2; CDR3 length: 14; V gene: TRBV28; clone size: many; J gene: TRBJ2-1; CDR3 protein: CASSLVSSGNEQFF; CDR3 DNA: TGTGCCAGCAGTCTCGTGAGTAGCGGGAATGAGCAGTTCTTC
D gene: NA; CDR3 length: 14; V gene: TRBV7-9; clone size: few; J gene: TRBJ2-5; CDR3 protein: CASSLEQYQETQYF; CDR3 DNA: TGTGCCAGCAGCTTAGAACAGTATCAAGAGACCCAGTACTTC
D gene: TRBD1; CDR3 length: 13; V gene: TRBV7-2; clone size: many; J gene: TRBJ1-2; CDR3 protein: CASSEKTGTGYTF; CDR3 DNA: TGTGCCAGCAGCGAGAAGACAGGGACTGGCTACACCTTC
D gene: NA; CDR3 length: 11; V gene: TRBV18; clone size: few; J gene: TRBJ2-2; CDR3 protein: CASRILGELFF; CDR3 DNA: TGTGCCAGCCGGATTCTCGGGGAGCTGTTTTTT
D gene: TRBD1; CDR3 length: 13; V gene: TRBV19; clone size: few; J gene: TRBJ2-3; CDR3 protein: CASSTTGYDTQYF; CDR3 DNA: TGTGCCAGTAGTACGACAGGGTATGATACGCAGTATTTT
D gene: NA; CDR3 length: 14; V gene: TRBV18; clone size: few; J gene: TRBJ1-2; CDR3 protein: CASSPIGREQGYTF; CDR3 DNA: TGTGCCAGCTCACCCATTGGCAGGGAGCAAGGCTACACCTTC
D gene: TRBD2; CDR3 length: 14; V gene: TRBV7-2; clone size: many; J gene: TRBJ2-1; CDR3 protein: CASSPTTSWNEQFF; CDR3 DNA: TGTGCCAGCAGCCCAACGACTAGCTGGAATGAGCAGTTCTTC
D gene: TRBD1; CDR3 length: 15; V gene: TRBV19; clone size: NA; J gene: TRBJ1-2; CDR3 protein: CASSTSTGTDDGYTF; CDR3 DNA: TGTGCCAGTAGTACTTCGACCGGGACAGACGATGGCTACACCTTC
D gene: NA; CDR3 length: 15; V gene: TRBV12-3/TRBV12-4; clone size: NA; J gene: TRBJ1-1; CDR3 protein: CASSLSSGPPTEAFF; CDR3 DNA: TGTGCCAGCAGTTTATCATCCGGTCCCCCCACTGAAGCTTTCTTT
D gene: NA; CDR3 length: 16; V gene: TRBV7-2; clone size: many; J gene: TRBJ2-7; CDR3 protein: CASSPEGGPSSYEQYF; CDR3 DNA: TGTGCCAGCAGCCCGGAGGGGGGGCCTAGCTCCTACGAGCAGTACTTC
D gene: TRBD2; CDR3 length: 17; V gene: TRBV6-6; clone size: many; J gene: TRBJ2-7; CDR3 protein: CASSYSRTSGRQYEQYF; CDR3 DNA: TGTGCCAGCAGTTACTCCCGGACTAGCGGGAGGCAATACGAGCAGTACTTC
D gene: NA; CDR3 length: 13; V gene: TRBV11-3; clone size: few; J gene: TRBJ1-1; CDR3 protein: CASSSRVDTEAFF; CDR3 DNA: TGTGCCAGCAGCTCGAGAGTGGACACTGAAGCTTTCTTT
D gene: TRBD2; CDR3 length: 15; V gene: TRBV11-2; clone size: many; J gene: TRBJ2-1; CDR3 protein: CASSLSGGLVNEQFF; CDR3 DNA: TGTGCCAGCAGCCTTTCGGGGGGGTTGGTGAATGAGCAGTTCTTC
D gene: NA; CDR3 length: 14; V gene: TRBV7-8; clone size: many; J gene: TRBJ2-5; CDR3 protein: CASSFRDFEETQYF; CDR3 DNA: TGTGCCAGCAGCTTCCGGGATTTCGAAGAGACCCAGTACTTC
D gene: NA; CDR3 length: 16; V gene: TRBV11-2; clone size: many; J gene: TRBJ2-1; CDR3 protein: CASSLVAWSSYNEQFF; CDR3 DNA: TGTGCCAGCAGCTTAGTAGCATGGAGCTCCTACAATGAGCAGTTCTTC
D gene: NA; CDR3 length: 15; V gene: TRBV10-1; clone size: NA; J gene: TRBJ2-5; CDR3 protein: CASSERASLGETQYF; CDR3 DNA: TGCGCCAGCAGTGAGAGAGCCTCCCTTGGGGAGACCCAGTACTTC
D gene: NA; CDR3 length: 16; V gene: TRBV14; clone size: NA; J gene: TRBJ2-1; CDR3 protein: CASSHEGAVLLNEQFF; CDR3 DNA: TGTGCCAGCAGCCATGAGGGTGCCGTTTTACTTAATGAGCAGTTCTTC
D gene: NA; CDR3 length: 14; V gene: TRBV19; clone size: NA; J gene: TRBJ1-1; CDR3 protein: CASSRLGGTTEAFF; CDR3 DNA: TGTGCCAGTAGTAGGCTTGGGGGAACCACTGAAGCTTTCTTT
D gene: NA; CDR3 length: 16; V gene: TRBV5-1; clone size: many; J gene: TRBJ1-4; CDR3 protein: CASSPYLMRLDEKLFF; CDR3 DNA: TGCGCCAGCAGCCCTTACCTCATGAGGTTGGATGAAAAACTGTTTTTT
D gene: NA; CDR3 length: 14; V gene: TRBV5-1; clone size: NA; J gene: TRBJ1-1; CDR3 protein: CASSLARGYTEAFF; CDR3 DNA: TGCGCCAGCAGCTTGGCCAGGGGCTACACTGAAGCTTTCTTT
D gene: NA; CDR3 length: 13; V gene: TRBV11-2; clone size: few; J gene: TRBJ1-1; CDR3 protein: CASSLPGSTEAFF; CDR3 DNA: TGTGCCAGCAGCTTACCTGGGAGCACTGAAGCTTTCTTT
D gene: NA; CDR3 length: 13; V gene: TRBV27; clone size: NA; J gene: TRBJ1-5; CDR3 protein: CASSKEGLRPQHF; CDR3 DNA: TGTGCCAGTTCTAAGGAAGGGCTTAGGCCCCAGCATTTT
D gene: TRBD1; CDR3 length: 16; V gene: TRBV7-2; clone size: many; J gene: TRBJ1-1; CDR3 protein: CASSFLTGVGNTEAFF; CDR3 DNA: TGTGCCAGCAGCTTTCTGACAGGGGTGGGGAACACTGAAGCTTTCTTT
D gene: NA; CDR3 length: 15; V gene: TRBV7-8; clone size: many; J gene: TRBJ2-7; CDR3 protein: CASSLATGLGYEQYF; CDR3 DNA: TGTGCCAGCAGCTTAGCGACCGGGTTAGGCTACGAGCAGTACTTC
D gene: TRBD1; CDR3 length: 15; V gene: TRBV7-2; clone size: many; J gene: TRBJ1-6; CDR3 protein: CASSGDGTGGSPLHF; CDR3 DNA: TGTGCCAGCAGCGGAGATGGGACAGGAGGTTCACCCCTCCACTTT
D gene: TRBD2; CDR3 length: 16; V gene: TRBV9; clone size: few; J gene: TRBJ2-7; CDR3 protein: CASSVAETSGSYEQYF; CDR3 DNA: TGTGCCAGCAGCGTAGCTGAGACTAGCGGGAGCTACGAGCAGTACTTC
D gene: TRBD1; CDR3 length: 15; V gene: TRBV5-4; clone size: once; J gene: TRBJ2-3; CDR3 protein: CASSLRDRATDTQYF; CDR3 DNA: TGTGCCAGCAGCCTCCGGGACAGGGCAACAGATACGCAGTATTTT